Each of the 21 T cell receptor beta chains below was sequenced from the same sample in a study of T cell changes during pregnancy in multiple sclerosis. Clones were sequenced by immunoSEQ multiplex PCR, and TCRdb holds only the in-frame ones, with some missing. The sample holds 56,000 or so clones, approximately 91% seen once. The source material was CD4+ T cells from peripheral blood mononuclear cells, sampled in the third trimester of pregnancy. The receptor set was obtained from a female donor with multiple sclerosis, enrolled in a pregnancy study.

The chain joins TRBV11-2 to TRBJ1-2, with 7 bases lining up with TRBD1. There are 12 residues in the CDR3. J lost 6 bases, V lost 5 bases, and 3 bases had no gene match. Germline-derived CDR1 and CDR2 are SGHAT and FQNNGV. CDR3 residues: CASSLTGDGYTF. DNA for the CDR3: TGTGCCAGCAGCCTCACAGGGGATGGCTACACCTTC.

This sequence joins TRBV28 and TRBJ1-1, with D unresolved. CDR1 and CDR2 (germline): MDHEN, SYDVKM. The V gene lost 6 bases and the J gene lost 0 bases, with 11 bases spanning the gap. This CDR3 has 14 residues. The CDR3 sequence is CASSQESMNTEAFF. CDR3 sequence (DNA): TGTGCCAGCAGCCAAGAGTCTATGAACACTGAAGCTTTCTTT.

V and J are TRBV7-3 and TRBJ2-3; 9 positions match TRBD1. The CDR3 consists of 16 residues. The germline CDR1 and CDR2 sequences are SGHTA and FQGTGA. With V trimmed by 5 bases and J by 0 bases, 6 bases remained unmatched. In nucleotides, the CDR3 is TGTGCCAGCAGCGCCGGTGGGACAGGGAGCACAGATACGCAGTATTTT. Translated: CASSAGGTGSTDTQYF.

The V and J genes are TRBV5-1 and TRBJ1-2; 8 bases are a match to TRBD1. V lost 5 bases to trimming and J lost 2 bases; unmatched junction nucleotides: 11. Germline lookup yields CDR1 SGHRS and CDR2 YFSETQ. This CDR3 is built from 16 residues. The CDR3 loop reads CASRYGQGPNNYGYTF. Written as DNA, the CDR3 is TGCGCCAGCAGATATGGACAGGGTCCAAACAACTATGGCTACACCTTC.

In nucleotides, the CDR3 is TGTGCCAGCAGTTACCCGCCGGGACAGATGACAGATACGCAGTATTTT. Protein product: CASSYPPGQMTDTQYF. The chain is built from TRBV6-6 and TRBJ2-3, with TRBD1 identical over 7 bases. Germline V CDR1 and CDR2: MNHNY, SVGAGI (reference sequence). The CDR3 covers 16 residues. Trimming took 2 bases from V and 3 from J; bases not matched to a gene: 8.

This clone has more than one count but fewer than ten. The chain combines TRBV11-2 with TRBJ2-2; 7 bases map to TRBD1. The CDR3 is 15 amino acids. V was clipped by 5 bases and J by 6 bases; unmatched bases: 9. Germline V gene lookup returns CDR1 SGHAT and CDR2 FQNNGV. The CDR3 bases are TGTGCCAGCAGCGCGCTTTTCCAGGGGGCCGGGGAGCTGTTTTTT. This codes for CASSALFQGAGELFF. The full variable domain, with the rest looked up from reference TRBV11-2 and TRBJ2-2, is EAGVAQSPRYKIIEKRQSVAFWCNPISGHATLYWYQQILGQGPKLLIQFQNNGVVDDSQLPKDRFSAERLKGVDSTLKIQPAKLEDSAVYLCASSALFQGAGELFFGEGSRLTVL.

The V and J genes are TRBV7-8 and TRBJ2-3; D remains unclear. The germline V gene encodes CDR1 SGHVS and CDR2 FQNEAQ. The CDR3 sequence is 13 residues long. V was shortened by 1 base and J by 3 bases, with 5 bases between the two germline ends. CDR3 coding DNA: TGTGCCAGCAGCTTAGAAGAGACAGATACGCAGTATTTT. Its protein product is CASSLEETDTQYF.

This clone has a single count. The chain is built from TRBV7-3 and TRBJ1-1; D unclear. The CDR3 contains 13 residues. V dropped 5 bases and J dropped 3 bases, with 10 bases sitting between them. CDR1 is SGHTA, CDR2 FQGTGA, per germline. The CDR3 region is CASSPHGDTEAFF. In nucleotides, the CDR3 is TGTGCCAGCAGCCCACACGGGGACACTGAAGCTTTCTTT.

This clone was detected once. This CDR3 is CASSLVQLAGSDNEQFF. The CDR3 DNA reads as TGCGCCAGCAGCCTCGTCCAACTAGCGGGGTCAGACAATGAGCAGTTCTTC. This chain connects TRBV5-1 to TRBJ2-1, with 10 bases fitting TRBD2. There are 17 residues in the CDR3. The germline gives CDR1 SGHRS, CDR2 YFSETQ. Losses at the gene ends were 4 bases for V and 5 bases for J; bases not matched to a gene: 12.

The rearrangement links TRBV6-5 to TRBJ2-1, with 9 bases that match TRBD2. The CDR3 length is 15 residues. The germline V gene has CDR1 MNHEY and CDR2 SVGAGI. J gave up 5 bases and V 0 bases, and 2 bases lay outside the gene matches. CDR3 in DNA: TGTGCCAGCAGTTACTCGACTAGCGGCAACAATGAGCAGTTCTTC. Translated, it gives CASSYSTSGNNEQFF.

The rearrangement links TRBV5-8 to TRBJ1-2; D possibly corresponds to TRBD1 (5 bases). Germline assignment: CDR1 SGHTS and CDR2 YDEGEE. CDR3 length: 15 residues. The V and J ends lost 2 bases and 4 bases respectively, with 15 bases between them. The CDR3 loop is CASSFTLGHPYGYTF. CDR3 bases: TGTGCCAGCAGCTTTACCCTAGGACACCCCTATGGCTACACCTTC.

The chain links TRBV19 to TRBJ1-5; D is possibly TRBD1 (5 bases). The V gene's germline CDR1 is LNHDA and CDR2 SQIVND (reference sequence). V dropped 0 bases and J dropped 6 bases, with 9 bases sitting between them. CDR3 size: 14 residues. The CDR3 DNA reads TGTGCCAGTAGTATAGACAGGGTGTCTCAGCCCCAGCATTTT. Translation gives CASSIDRVSQPQHF.

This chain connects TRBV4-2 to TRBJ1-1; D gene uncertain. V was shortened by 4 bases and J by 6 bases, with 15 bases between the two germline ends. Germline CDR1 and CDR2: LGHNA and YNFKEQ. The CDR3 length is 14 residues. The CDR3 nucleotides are TGTGCCAGCAGCCTGACACAAGAAACGGCTGAAGCTTTCTTT. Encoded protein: CASSLTQETAEAFF.

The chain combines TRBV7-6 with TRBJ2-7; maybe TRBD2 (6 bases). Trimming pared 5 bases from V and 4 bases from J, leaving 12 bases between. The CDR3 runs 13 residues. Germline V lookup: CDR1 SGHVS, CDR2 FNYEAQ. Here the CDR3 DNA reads TGTGCCAGCAGCCCCACGGAGGGGTACGAGCAGTACTTC. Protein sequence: CASSPTEGYEQYF.

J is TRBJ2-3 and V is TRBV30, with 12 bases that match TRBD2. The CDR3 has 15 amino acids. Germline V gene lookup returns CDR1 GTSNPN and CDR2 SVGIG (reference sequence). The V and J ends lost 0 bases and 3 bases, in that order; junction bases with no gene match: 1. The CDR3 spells CAWSVGLAGTDTQYF. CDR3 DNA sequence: TGTGCCTGGAGTGTAGGACTAGCGGGAACAGATACGCAGTATTTT.

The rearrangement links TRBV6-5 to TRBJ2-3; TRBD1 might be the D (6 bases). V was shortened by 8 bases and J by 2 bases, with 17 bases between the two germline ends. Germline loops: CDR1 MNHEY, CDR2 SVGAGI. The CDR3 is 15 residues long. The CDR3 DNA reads TGTGCCAGCGGGATCGGGGACACCGACACAGATACGCAGTATTTT. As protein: CASGIGDTDTDTQYF.

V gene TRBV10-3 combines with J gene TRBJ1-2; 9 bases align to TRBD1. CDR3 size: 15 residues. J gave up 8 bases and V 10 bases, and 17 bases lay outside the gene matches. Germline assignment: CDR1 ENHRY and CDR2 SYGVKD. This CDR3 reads CATTPTSGTGNGYTF. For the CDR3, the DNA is TGTGCCACCACCCCTACGTCCGGGACAGGGAACGGCTACACCTTC.

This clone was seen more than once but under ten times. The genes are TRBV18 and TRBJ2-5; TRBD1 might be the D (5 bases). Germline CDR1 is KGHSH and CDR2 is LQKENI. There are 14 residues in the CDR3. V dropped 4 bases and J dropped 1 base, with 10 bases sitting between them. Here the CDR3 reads CASSQTVSQETQYF. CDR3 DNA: TGTGCCAGCTCACAGACAGTCTCCCAAGAGACCCAGTACTTC.

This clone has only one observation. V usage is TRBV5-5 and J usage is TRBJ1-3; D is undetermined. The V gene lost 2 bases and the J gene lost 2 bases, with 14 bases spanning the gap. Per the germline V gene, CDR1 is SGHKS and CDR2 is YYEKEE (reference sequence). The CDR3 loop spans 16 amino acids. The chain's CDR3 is CASSFGRGSPGNTIYF. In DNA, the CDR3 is TGTGCCAGCAGCTTTGGTCGGGGATCCCCTGGAAACACCATATATTTT.

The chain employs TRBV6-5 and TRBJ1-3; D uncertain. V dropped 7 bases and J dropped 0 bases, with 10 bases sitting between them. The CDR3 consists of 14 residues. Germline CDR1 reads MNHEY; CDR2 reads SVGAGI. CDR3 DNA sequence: TGTGCCAGCACCAGGCTTTCCTCTGGAAACACCATATATTTT. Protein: CASTRLSSGNTIYF.

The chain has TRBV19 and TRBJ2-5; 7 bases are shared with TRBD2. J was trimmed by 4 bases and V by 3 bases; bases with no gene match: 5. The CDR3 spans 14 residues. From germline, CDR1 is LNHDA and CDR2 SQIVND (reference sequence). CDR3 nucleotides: TGTGCCAGTAGTATGGGGGGGAGTGGAGAGACCCAGTACTTC. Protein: CASSMGGSGETQYF.